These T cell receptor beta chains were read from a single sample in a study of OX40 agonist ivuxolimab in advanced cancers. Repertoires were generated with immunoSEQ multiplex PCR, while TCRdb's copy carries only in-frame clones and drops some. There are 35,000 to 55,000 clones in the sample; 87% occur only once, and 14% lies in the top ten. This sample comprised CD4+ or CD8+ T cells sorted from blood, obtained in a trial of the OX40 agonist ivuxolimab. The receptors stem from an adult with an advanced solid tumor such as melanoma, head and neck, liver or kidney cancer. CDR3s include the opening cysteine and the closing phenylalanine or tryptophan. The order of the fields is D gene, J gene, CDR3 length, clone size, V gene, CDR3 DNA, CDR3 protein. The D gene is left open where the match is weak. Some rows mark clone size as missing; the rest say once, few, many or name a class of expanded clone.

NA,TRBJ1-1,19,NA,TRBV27,TGTGCCAGCAGTTCGTACCCCCTCTGGCAGTCTCTTGGAGACACTGAAGCTTTCTTT,CASSSYPLWQSLGDTEAFF
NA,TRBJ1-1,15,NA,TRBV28,TGTGCCAGCAGTTTACCCCGTCAGGGGTTGGCTGAAGCTTTCTTT,CASSLPRQGLAEAFF
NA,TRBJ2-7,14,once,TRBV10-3,TGTGCCATCAGTGAACGGGCAGCCAACTACGAGCAGTACTTC,CAISERAANYEQYF
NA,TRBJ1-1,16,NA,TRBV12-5,TGTGCTAGTGGTTTTTCCGGGACTCGAAGAAGCCCTGAAGCTTTCTTT,CASGFSGTRRSPEAFF
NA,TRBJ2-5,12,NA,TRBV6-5,TGTGCCAGCAGTTATCCTTTCAAGACCCAGTACTTC,CASSYPFKTQYF
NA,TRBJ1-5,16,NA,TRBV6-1,TGTGCCAGCAGTGCCCGGAGGGACATCTGGGATCAGCCCCAGCATTTT,CASSARRDIWDQPQHF
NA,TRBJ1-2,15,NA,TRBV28,TGTGCCAGCAGTTACCCTAGGGGGAGTAACTATGGCTACACCTTC,CASSYPRGSNYGYTF
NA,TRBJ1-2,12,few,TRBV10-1,TGCGCCAGCAGTGAAGGATCTTATGGCTACACCTTC,CASSEGSYGYTF
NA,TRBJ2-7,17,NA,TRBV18,TGTGCCAGCTCACCACCAGCCACGAAGGGGCGTCGGTACGAGCAGTACTTC,CASSPPATKGRRYEQYF
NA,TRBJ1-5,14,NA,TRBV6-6,TGTGCCAGCAGAGCCAGGATGAGCAATCAGCCCCAGCATTTT,CASRARMSNQPQHF
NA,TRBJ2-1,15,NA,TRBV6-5,TGTGCCAGCAGTTACTTTCAGGGAGAGTACAATGAGCAGTTCTTC,CASSYFQGEYNEQFF
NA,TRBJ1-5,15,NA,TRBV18,TGTGCCAGCTCACCTCTTGGACTCATCAATCAGCCCCAGCATTTT,CASSPLGLINQPQHF
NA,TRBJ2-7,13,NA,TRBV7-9,TGTGCCAGCAGCACCGGACGGAGCTACGAGCAGTACTTC,CASSTGRSYEQYF
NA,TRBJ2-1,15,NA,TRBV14,TGTGCCAGCAGCCCGACTGGATTCTCCTACAATGAGCAGTTCTTC,CASSPTGFSYNEQFF
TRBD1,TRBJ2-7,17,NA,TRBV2,TGTGCCAGCGGGGTTGAGCCCGGGACAGGGGGTTTCTACGAGCAGTACTTC,CASGVEPGTGGFYEQYF
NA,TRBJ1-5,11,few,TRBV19,TGTGCCAGTAGTGGGAATCAGCCCCAGCATTTT,CASSGNQPQHF
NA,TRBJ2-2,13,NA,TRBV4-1,TGCGCCAGCAGTCTCGCGAACACCGGGGAGCTGTTTTTT,CASSLANTGELFF
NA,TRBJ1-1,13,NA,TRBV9,TGTGCCAGCAGCGTAGGCGGGGGAAGTGAAGCTTTCTTT,CASSVGGGSEAFF
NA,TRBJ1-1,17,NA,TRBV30,TGTGCCTGGAATGTTGGGGGTCCAGTCTTGGTGAACACTGAAGCTTTCTTT,CAWNVGGPVLVNTEAFF
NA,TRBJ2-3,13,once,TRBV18,TGTGCCAGCTCACCTTCCTTAACAGATACGCAGTATTTT,CASSPSLTDTQYF
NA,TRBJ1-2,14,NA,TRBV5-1,TGCGCCAGCAGCTTAGGTTCTCTTTTGGGTGGCTACACCTTC,CASSLGSLLGGYTF
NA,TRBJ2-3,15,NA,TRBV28,TGTGCCAGCAGTTCCATGCAGGGGAAACCAGATACGCAGTATTTT,CASSSMQGKPDTQYF
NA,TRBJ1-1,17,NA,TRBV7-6,TGTGCCAGCAGCCCCTGGGCGGGGGGCGCTTTAGCCGGTGAAGCTTTCTTT,CASSPWAGGALAGEAFF
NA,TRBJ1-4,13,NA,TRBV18,TGTGCCAGCTCACCCCAACGTAATGAAAAACTGTTTTTT,CASSPQRNEKLFF
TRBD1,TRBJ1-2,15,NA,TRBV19,TGTGCCAGTACCAAGGGACAGGGAACTAACTATGGCTACACCTTC,CASTKGQGTNYGYTF
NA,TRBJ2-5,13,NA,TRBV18,TGTGCCAGCTCACCTCAGGTTAAAGAGACCCAGTACTTC,CASSPQVKETQYF
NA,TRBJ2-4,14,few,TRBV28,TGTGCCAGCAGACAACAGGGTCGCCAAAACATTCAGTACTTC,CASRQQGRQNIQYF
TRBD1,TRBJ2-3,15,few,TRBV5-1,TGCGCCAGCAGCTTTAGACAGGGGCCGACCGATACGCAGTATTTT,CASSFRQGPTDTQYF
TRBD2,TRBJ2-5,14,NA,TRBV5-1,TGCGCCAGCAGCCTTAGCGGGAGGACGGAGACCCAGTACTTC,CASSLSGRTETQYF
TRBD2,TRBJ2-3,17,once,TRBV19,TGTGCCAGTAGTATACAATCCCGCGGGCTAGCGGGAGATACGCAGTATTTT,CASSIQSRGLAGDTQYF
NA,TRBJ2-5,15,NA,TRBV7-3,TGTGCCAGCAGCTCTAATGGGGGACGTGGGGAGACCCAGTACTTC,CASSSNGGRGETQYF
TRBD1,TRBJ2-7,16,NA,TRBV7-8,TGTGCCAGCAGCCGATCCGGGACAGGGTCCTCCTACGAGCAGTACTTC,CASSRSGTGSSYEQYF
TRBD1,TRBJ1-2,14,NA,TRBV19,TGTGCCAGTAATCCGGGACAGGGTCGATATGGCTACACCTTC,CASNPGQGRYGYTF
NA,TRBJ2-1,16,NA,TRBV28,TGTGCCAGCAGTTTATTCGGGAGTATGTCCTACAATGAGCAGTTCTTC,CASSLFGSMSYNEQFF
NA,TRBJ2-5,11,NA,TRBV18,TGTGCCAGCTCAGATTTAGAGACCCAGTACTTC,CASSDLETQYF
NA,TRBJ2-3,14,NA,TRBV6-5,TGTGCCAGCAGTTACTCGACAGCCACAGATACGCAGTATTTT,CASSYSTATDTQYF
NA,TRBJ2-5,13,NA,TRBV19,TGTGCCAGTAGTATCCAGATCCAAGAGACCCAGTACTTC,CASSIQIQETQYF
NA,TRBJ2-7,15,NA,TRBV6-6,TGTGCCAGCAGTTACTCGACAAGGGGAGACTACGAGCAGTACTTC,CASSYSTRGDYEQYF
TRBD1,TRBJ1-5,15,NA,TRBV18,TGTGCCAGCTCACCCCGAGAGGGGGCGGGGCAGCCCCAGCATTTT,CASSPREGAGQPQHF
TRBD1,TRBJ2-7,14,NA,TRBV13,TGTGCCAGCAGCTTAGGGCAGGGGGCCTACGAGCAGTACTTC,CASSLGQGAYEQYF